This T cell receptor beta chain was observed in a study of blood T cell repertoires in COVID-19. At the level of the study: From the United States, Italy and Spain came samples of acute and convalescent COVID-19. The cDNA or gDNA used as material had been derived from T cells, B-cell-depleted T cells, or PBMCs.

The data were produced by immunoSEQ multiplex PCR, yet TCRdb's version contains in-frame clones alone and is incomplete. The table has approximately 50,000 clones, roughly nine tenths seen once; the top ten hold more than 3%. Germline V gene sequence: CDR1 SEHNR, CDR2 FQNEAQ (reference sequence). CDR3 length equals 16 residues. Trimming shortened V by 5 bases and J by 4 bases, and 17 bases separated the two germline ends. The sequencing input was peripheral blood. The J gene is TRBJ1-4, the V gene TRBV7-9; a weak D match, TRBD1 (6 bases). The origin of this receptor is a human donor in a cohort sampled during active COVID-19. CDR3 nucleotides: TGTGCCAGCAGCGGGGGCCCGACAGGAGGTAATGAAAAACTGTTTTTT. Translated, it gives CASSGGPTGGNEKLFF.